These 8 T cell receptor beta chains share one sample of origin, sequenced in a study of blood T cell repertoires in COVID-19. Some clones are missing from TCRdb's copy, which holds only in-frame ones; the method was immunoSEQ multiplex PCR. Among 150,000 to 200,000 clones listed, more than 85% were seen once. The source material was PBMCs or T cells enriched from blood (not recorded which). Receptors originate from a human donor with acute COVID-19. The donor label of this sample is uncertain.

This chain uses TRBV11-2 with TRBJ2-5, with D possibly being TRBD1 (6 bases). Deletions cut 0 bases from V and 3 bases from J, with 8 bases between. The CDR3 is made up of 14 amino acids. Germline-derived CDR1 and CDR2 are SGHAT and FQNNGV. DNA for the CDR3: TGTGCCAGCAGCTTAGATCCAGGGGAAGAGACCCAGTACTTC. Its translation: CASSLDPGEETQYF. Filled out from reference TRBV11-2 and TRBJ2-5, the complete variable domain reads EAGVAQSPRYKIIEKRQSVAFWCNPISGHATLYWYQQILGQGPKLLIQFQNNGVVDDSQLPKDRFSAERLKGVDSTLKIQPAKLEDSAVYLCASSLDPGEETQYFGPGTRLLVL.

The rearrangement uses TRBV3-1 (or the pseudogene TRBV3-2) and TRBJ2-2, with a possible D match to TRBD1 (6 bases). V lost 5 bases and J lost 5, with 6 bases in between. The CDR3 loop spans 12 amino acids. The germline V gene has CDR1 LGHDT and CDR2 YNNKEL (reference sequence). CDR3 nucleotides: TGTGCCAGCAGCAGGGGGACCGGGGAGCTGTTTTTT. Protein product: CASSRGTGELFF.

The chain joins TRBV19 to TRBJ2-3, with TRBD2 matching over 9 bases. The CDR3 covers 14 residues. Germline V gene lookup returns CDR1 LNHDA and CDR2 SQIVND (reference sequence). The ends lost 3 bases at V and 6 bases at J; junction bases unmatched: 4. The CDR3 region is CASSIRLAGDTQYF. The CDR3 nucleotides are TGTGCCAGTAGTATCCGGCTAGCGGGGGATACGCAGTATTTT.

The rearrangement joins TRBV4-1 to TRBJ2-7, with D uncertain. The CDR3 is made up of 14 amino acids. Trimming shortened V by 1 base and J by 7 bases, and 14 bases separated the two germline ends. The germline V gene encodes CDR1 MGHRA and CDR2 YSYEKL. CDR3 sequence: CASSQARVSWEQYF. In DNA form, the CDR3 reads TGCGCCAGCAGCCAAGCCCGGGTCTCTTGGGAGCAGTACTTC.

The rearrangement links TRBV10-3 to TRBJ2-7; 11 positions agree with TRBD1. The CDR3 has 15 amino acids. Germline-derived CDR1 and CDR2 are ENHRY and SYGVKD. The V segment lost 4 bases and the J segment 3 bases; nucleotides outside the gene matches: 5. CDR3 nucleotides: TGTGCCATCAGTGCGAGGGACAGGGGGGACTACGAGCAGTACTTC. Translated, it gives CAISARDRGDYEQYF.

The rearrangement links TRBV5-1 to TRBJ1-5; D unresolved. Trimming shortened V by 4 bases and J by 0 bases, and 11 bases separated the two germline ends. Germline loops: CDR1 SGHRS, CDR2 YFSETQ. This CDR3 has 15 amino acids. DNA of the CDR3: TGCGCCAGCAGCCCCGGCGACTTTAGCAATCAGCCCCAGCATTTT. It yields the protein CASSPGDFSNQPQHF.

The chain uses TRBV9 and TRBJ1-2; 8 positions match TRBD1. Germline V gives CDR1 SGDLS, CDR2 YYNGEE. The CDR3 consists of 15 residues. The V and J ends lost 4 bases and 4 bases, in that order; junction bases with no gene match: 9. The CDR3, as DNA: TGTGCCAGCAGCCTCCTGACAGGGGATATCTATGGCTACACCTTC. This gives the protein CASSLLTGDIYGYTF.

This clone came up once. The chain recombines TRBV30 with TRBJ1-2, with D possibly matching TRBD1 (5 bases). This CDR3 has 14 residues. Trimming shortened V by 3 bases and J by 4 bases, and 15 bases separated the two germline ends. The germline gives CDR1 GTSNPN, CDR2 SVGIG (reference sequence). The CDR3 here is CAWRGMGGRYGYTF. As DNA, the CDR3 is TGTGCCTGGAGGGGAATGGGGGGACGCTATGGCTACACCTTC.